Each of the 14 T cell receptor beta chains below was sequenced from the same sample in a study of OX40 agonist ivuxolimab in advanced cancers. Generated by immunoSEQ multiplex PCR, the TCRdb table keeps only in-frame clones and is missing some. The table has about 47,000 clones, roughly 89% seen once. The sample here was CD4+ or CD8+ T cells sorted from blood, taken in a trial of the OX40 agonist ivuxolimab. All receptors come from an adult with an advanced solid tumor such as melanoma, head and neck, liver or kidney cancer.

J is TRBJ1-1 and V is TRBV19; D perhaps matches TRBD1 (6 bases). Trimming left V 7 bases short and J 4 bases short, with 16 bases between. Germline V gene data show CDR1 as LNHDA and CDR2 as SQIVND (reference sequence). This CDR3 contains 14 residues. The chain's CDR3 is CASMANRGGTEAFF. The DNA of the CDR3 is TGTGCCAGTATGGCTAACAGAGGGGGCACTGAAGCTTTCTTT. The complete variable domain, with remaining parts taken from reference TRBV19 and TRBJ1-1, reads DGGITQSPKYLFRKEGQNVTLSCEQNLNHDAMYWYRQDPGQGLRLIYYSQIVNDFQKGDIAEGYSVSREKKESFPLTVTSAQKNPTAFYLCASMANRGGTEAFFGQGTRLTVV.

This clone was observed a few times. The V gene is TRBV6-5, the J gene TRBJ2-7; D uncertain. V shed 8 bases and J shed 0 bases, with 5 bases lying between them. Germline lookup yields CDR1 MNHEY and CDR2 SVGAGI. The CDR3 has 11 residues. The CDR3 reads CASGISYEQYF. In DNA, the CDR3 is TGTGCCAGCGGCATCTCCTACGAGCAGTACTTC.

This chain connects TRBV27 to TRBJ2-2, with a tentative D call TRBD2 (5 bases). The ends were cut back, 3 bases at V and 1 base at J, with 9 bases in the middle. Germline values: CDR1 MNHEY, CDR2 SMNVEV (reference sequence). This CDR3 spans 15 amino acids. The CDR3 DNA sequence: TGTGCCAGCAGTTTCGGAGCGGTGAACACCGGGGAGCTGTTTTTT. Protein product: CASSFGAVNTGELFF.

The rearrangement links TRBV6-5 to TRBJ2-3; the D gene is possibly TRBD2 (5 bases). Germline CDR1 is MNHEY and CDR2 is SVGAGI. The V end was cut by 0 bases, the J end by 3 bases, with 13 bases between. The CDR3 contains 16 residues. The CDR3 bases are TGTGCCAGCAGTTACTCGATGGCGGGCGGTACAGATACGCAGTATTTT. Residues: CASSYSMAGGTDTQYF.

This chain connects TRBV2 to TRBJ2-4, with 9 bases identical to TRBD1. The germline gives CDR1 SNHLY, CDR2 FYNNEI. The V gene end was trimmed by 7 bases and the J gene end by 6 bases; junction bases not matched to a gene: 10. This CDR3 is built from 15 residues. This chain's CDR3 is CASNDPGQGLNIQYF. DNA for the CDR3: TGTGCCAGCAACGACCCGGGACAGGGTCTAAACATTCAGTACTTC.

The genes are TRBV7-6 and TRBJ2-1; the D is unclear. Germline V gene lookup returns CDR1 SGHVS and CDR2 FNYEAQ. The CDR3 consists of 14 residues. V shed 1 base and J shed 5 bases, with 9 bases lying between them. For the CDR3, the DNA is TGTGCCAGCAGCTTAGAGGCAGGAAACAATGAGCAGTTCTTC. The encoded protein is CASSLEAGNNEQFF.

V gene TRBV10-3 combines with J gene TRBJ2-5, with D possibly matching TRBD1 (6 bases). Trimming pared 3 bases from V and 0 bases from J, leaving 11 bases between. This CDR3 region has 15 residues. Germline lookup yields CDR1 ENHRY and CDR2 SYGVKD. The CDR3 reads CAISDGQRNQETQYF. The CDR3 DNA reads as TGTGCCATCAGTGACGGACAGCGAAACCAAGAGACCCAGTACTTC.

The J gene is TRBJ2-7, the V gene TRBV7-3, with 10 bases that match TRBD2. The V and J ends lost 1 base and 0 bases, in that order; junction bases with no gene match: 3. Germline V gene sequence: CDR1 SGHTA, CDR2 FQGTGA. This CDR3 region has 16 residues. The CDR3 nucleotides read TGTGCCAGCAGCTTAAGAGCGGGAGGGCTCTCCTACGAGCAGTACTTC. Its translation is CASSLRAGGLSYEQYF.

The CDR3 region has the DNA TGTGCCAGCAGTTCCCTCCCAGGGACGGCTACCCAAGAGACCCAGTACTTC. Its protein is CASSSLPGTATQETQYF. The V gene is TRBV28, the J gene TRBJ2-5; D tentatively fits TRBD1 or TRBD2 (5 bases each). V was pared by 4 bases and J by 1 base, with 19 bases between. This CDR3 region has 17 residues. Per the germline V gene, CDR1 is MDHEN and CDR2 is SYDVKM.

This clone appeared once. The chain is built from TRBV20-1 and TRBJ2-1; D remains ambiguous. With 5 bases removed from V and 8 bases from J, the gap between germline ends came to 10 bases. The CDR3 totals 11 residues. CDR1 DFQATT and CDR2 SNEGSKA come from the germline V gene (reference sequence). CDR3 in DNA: TGCAGTGCTTTTTATTCCCATGAGCAGTTCTTC. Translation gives CSAFYSHEQFF.

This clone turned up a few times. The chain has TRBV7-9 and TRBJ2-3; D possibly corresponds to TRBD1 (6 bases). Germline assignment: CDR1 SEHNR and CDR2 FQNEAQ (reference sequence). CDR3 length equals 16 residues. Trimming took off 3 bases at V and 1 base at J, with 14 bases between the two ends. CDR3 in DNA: TGTGCCAGCAGCTTTGGGACACCGAGGGGCACAGATACGCAGTATTTT. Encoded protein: CASSFGTPRGTDTQYF.

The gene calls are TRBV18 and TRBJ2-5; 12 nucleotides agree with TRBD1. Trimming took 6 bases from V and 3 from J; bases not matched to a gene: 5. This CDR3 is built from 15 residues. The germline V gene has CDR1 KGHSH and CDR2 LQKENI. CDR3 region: CASSPGTGGKETQYF. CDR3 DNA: TGTGCCAGCTCGCCCGGGACAGGGGGCAAAGAGACCCAGTACTTC.

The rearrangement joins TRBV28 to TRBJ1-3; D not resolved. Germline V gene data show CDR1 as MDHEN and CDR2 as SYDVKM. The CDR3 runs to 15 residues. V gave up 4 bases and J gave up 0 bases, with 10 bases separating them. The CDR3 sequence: CASSSQPVSGNTIYF. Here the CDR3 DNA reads TGTGCCAGCAGTTCCCAACCAGTCTCTGGAAACACCATATATTTT.

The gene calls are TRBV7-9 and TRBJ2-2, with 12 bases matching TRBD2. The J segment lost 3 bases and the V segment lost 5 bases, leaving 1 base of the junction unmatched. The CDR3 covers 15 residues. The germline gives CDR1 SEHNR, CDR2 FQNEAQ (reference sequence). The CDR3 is CASSPSGRDTGELFF. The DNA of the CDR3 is TGTGCCAGCAGCCCTAGCGGGAGGGACACCGGGGAGCTGTTTTTT.